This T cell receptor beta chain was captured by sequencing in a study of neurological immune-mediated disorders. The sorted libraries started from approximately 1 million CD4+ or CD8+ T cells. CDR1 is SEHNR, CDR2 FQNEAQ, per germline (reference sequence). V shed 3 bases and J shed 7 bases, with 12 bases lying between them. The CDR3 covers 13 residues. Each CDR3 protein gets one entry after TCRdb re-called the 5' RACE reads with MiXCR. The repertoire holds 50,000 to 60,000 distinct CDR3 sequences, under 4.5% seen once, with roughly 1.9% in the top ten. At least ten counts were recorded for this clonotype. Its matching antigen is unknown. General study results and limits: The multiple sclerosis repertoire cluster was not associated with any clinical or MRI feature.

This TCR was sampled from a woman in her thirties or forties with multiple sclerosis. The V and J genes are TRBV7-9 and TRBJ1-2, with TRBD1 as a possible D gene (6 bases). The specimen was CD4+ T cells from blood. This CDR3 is CASSFPGEGGYTF. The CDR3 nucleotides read TGTGCCAGCAGCTTTCCAGGGGAAGGTGGCTACACCTTC.